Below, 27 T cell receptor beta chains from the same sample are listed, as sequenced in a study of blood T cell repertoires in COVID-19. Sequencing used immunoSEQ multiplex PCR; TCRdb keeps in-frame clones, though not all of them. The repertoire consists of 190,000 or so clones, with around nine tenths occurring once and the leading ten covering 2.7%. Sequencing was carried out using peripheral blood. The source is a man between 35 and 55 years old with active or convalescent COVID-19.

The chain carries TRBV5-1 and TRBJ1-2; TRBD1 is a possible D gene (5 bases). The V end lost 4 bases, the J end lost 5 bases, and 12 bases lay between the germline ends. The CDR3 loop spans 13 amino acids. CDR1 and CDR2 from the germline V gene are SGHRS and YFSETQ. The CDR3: CASSRRGDYGYTF. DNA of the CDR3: TGCGCCAGCAGCAGGCGGGGGGATTATGGCTACACCTTC.

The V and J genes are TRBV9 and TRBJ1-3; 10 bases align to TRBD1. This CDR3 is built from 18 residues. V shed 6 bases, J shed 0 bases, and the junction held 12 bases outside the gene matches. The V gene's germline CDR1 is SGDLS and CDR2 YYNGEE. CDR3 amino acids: CASIPVPGQGYSGNTIYF. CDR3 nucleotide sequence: TGTGCCAGCATTCCCGTCCCGGGACAGGGGTACTCTGGAAACACCATATATTTT.

The CDR3 here is CASSPNLARSSRGEQYF. DNA of the CDR3: TGTGCCAGCAGCCCGAACCTAGCCCGGTCCTCCCGGGGGGAGCAGTACTTC. The chain carries TRBV5-4 and TRBJ2-7; possibly TRBD2 for D (6 bases). This CDR3 is 17 amino acids long. Trimming left V 4 bases short and J 7 bases short, with 27 bases between. Per germline, CDR1 SGHNT and CDR2 YYREEE (reference sequence).

Here the CDR3 DNA reads TGTGCCATACGCCGGGACTCTTACAATGAGCAGTTCTTC. Translating gives CAIRRDSYNEQFF. The gene calls are TRBV6-5 and TRBJ2-1; a possible D gene is TRBD2 (6 bases). Trimming shortened V by 10 bases and J by 4 bases, and 14 bases separated the two germline ends. This CDR3 contains 13 residues. Germline values: CDR1 MNHEY, CDR2 SVGAGI.

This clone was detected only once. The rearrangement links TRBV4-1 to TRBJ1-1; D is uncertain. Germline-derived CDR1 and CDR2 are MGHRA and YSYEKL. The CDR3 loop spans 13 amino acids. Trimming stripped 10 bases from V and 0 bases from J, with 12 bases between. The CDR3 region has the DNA TGCGCCACTATGCGGGCCATGAACACTGAAGCTTTCTTT. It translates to CATMRAMNTEAFF.

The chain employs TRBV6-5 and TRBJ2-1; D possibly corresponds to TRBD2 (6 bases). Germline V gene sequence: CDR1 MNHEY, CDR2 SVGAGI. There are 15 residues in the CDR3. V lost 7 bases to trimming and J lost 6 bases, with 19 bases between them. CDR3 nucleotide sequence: TGTGCCAGCAAAGTTCTTGGGGGGACCTTCAATGAGCAGTTCTTC. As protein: CASKVLGGTFNEQFF.

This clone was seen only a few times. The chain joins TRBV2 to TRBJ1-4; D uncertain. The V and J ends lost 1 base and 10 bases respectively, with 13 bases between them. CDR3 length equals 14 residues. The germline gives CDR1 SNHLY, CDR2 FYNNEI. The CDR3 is CASSEEQFNGKLFF. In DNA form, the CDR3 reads TGTGCCAGCAGTGAAGAACAGTTCAACGGAAAACTGTTTTTT.

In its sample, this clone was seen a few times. The CDR3 region is CASSLGDYGYTF. The CDR3 DNA sequence: TGTGCCAGCAGCTTGGGCGACTATGGCTACACCTTC. V usage is TRBV5-6 and J usage is TRBJ1-2, with D uncertain. Germline values: CDR1 SGHDT, CDR2 YYEEEE. Trimming stripped 0 bases from V and 3 bases from J, with 3 bases between. The CDR3 length is 12 residues.

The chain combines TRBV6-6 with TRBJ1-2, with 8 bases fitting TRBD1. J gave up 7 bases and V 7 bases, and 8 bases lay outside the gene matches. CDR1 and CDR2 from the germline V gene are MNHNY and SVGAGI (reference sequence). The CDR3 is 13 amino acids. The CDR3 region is CASTPTGDGGYTF. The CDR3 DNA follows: TGTGCCAGCACTCCGACAGGGGATGGTGGCTACACCTTC.

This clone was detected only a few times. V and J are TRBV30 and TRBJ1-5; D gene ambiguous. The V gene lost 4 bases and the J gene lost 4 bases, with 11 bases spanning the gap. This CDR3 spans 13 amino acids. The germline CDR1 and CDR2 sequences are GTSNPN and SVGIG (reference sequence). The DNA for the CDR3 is TGTGCCTGGACCGACACTCGGAATCAGCCCCAGCATTTT. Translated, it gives CAWTDTRNQPQHF.

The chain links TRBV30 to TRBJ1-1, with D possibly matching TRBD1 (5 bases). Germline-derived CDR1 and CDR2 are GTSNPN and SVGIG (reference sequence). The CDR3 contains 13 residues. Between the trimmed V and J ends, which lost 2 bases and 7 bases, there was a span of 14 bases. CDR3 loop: CAWSSDLQDEAFF. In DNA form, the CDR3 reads TGTGCCTGGAGTTCGGATCTACAGGATGAAGCTTTCTTT.

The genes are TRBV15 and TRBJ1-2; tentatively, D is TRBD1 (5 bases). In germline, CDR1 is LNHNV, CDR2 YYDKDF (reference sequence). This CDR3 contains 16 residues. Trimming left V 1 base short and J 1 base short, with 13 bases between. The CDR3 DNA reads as TGTGCCACCAGCAGAGGACCAGGGAGGGGTAACTATGGCTACACCTTC. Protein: CATSRGPGRGNYGYTF.

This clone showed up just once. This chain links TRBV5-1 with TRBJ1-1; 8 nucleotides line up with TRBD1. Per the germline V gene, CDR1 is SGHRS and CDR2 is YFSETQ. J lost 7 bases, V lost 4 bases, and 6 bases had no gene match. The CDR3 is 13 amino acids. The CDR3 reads CASSIGQGNEAFF. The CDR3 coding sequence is TGCGCCAGCAGCATCGGACAGGGCAATGAAGCTTTCTTT.

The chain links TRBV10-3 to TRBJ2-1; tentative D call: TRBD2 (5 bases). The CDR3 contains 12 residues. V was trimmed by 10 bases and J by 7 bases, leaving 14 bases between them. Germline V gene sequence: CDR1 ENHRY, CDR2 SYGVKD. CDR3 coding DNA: TGTGCCACTATTTCATCGGGGAATGAGCAGTTCTTC. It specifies CATISSGNEQFF.

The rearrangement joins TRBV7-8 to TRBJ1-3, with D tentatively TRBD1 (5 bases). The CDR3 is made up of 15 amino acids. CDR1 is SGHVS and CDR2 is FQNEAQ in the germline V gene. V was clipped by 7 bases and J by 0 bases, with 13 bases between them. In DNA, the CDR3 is TGTGCCAGCACCGAAGGGGCGATCTCTGGAAACACCATATATTTT. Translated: CASTEGAISGNTIYF.

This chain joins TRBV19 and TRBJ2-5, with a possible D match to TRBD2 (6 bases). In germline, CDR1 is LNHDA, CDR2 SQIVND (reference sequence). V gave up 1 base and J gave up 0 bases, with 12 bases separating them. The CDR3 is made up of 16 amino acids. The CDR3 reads CASSIAAGQHQETQYF. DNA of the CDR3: TGTGCCAGTAGTATAGCGGCGGGGCAACACCAAGAGACCCAGTACTTC.

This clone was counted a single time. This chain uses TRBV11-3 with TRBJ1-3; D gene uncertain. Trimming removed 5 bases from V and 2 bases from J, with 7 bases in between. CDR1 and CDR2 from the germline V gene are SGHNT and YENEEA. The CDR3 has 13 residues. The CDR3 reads CASSQFPGNTIYF. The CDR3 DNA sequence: TGTGCCAGCAGCCAATTCCCTGGAAACACCATATATTTT.

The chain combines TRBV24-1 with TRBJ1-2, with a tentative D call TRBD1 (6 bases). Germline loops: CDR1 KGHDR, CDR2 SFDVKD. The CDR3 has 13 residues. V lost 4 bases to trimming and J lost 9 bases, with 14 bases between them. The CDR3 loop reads CATSDRGVFSYTF. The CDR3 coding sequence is TGTGCCACCAGTGACAGGGGAGTTTTTAGCTACACCTTC.

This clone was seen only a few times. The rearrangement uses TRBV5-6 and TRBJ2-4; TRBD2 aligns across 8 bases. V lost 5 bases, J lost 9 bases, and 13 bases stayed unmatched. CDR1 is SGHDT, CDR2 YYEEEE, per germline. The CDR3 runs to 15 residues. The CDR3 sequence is CASSRWASGGGIQYF. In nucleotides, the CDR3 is TGTGCCAGCAGTCGGTGGGCCAGCGGGGGTGGCATTCAGTACTTC.

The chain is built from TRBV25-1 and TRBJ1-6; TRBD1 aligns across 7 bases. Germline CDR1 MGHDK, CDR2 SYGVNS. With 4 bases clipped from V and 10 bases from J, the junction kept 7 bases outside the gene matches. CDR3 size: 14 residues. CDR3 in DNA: TGTGCCAGCAGTGTGGAGGGGGCGGGATCACCCCTCCACTTT. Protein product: CASSVEGAGSPLHF.

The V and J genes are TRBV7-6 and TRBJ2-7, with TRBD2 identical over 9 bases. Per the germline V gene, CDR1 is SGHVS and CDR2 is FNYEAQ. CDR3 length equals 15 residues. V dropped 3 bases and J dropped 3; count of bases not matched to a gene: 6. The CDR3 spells CASSLSSGANYEQYF. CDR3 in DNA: TGTGCCAGCAGCTTGTCTAGCGGGGCGAACTACGAGCAGTACTTC.

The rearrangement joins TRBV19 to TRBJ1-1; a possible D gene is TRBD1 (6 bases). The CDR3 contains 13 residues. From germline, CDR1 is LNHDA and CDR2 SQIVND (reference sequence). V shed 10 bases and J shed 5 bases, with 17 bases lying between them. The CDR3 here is CATYLQGRTEAFF. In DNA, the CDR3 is TGTGCCACCTACCTCCAGGGGAGAACTGAAGCTTTCTTT.

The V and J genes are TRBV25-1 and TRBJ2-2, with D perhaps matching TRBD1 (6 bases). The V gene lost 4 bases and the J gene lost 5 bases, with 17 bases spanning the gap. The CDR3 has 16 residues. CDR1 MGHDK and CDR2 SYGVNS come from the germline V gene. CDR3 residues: CASSAMGHAGTGELFF. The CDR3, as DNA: TGTGCCAGCAGTGCCATGGGACACGCCGGGACCGGGGAGCTGTTTTTT.

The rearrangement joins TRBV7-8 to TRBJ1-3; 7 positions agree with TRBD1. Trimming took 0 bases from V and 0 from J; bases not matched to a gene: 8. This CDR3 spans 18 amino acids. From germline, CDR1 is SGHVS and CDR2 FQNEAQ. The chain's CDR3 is CASSLALGQLNSGNTIYF. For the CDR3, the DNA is TGTGCCAGCAGCTTAGCGCTGGGACAGCTTAACTCTGGAAACACCATATATTTT.

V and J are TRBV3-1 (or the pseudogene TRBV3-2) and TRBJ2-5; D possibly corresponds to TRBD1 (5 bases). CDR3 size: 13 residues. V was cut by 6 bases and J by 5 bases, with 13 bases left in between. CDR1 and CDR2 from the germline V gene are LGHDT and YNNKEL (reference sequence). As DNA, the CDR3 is TGTGCCAGCAGTATCAGGGTGGCGGAGACCCAGTACTTC. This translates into CASSIRVAETQYF.

The CDR3 region is CASSLGLAAGETQYF. The CDR3 region has the DNA TGTGCCAGCAGCTTGGGACTAGCAGCCGGAGAGACCCAGTACTTC. The chain couples TRBV5-4 to TRBJ2-5, with 7 bases identical to TRBD2. The CDR3 totals 15 residues. CDR1 and CDR2 (germline): SGHNT, YYREEE (reference sequence). V trimming: 0 bases; J trimming: 4 bases; junction bases outside the gene matches: 6.

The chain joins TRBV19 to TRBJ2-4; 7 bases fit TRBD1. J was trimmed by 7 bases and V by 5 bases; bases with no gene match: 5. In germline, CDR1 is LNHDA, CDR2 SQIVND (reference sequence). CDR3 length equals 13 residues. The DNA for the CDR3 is TGTGCCAGTAGTCAGGACAGGCCTAACATTCAGTACTTC. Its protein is CASSQDRPNIQYF. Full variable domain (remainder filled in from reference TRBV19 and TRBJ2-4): DGGITQSPKYLFRKEGQNVTLSCEQNLNHDAMYWYRQDPGQGLRLIYYSQIVNDFQKGDIAEGYSVSREKKESFPLTVTSAQKNPTAFYLCASSQDRPNIQYFGAGTRLSVL.